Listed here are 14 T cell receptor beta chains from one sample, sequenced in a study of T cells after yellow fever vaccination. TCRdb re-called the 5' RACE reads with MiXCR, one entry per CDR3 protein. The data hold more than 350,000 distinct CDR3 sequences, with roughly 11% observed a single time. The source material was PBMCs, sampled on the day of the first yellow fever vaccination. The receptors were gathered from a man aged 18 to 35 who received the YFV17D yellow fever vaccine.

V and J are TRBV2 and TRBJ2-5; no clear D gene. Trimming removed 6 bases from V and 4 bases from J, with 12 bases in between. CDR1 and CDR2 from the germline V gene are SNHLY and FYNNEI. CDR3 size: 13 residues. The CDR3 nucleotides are TGTGCCAGCAGGGGCCCCCTGGGAGAGACCCAGTACTTC. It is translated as CASRGPLGETQYF. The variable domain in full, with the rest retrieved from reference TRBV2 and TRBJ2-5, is EPEVTQTPSHQVTQMGQEVILRCVPISNHLYFYWYRQILGQKVEFLVSFYNNEISEKSEIFDDQFSVERPDGSNFTLKIRSTKLEDSAMYFCASRGPLGETQYFGPGTRLLVL.

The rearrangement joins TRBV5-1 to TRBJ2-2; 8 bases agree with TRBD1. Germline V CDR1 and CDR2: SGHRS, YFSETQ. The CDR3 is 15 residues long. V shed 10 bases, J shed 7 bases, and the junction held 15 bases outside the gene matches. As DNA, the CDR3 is TGCGCCTGTTCTCCCCGGACAGGGTGGAGCGGGGAGCTGTTTTTT. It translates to CACSPRTGWSGELFF.

CDR3 bases: TGTGCCAGCAGCTTAAGGGAGGGGCCCACAGATACGCAGTATTTT. This translates into CASSLREGPTDTQYF. V is TRBV7-9 and J is TRBJ2-3, with 7 bases matching TRBD2. CDR1 and CDR2 (germline): SEHNR, FQNEAQ (reference sequence). V dropped 2 bases and J dropped 2; count of bases not matched to a gene: 4. This CDR3 has 15 residues.

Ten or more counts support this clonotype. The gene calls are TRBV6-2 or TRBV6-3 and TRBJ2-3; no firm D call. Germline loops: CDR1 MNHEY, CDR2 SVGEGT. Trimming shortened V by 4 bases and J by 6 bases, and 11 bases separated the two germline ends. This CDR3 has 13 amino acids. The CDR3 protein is CASSSNEADTQYF. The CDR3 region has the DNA TGTGCCAGCAGTTCCAATGAGGCCGATACGCAGTATTTT.

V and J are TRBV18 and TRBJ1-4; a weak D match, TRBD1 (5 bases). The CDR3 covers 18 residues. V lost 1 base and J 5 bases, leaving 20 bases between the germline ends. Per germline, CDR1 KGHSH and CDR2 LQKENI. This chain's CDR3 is CASSPRGGAVEENEKLFF. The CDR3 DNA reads TGTGCCAGCTCACCACGGGGCGGGGCCGTGGAGGAAAATGAAAAACTGTTTTTT.

The CDR3 region has the DNA TGTGCCAGCAGTTACAGTTATGACAGGTCGGAAGCTTTCTTT. Protein sequence: CASSYSYDRSEAFF. The chain has TRBV6-5 and TRBJ1-1; the D gene is possibly TRBD1 (6 bases). V gave up 2 bases and J gave up 8 bases, with 15 bases separating them. Germline CDR1 MNHEY, CDR2 SVGAGI. This CDR3 has 14 residues.

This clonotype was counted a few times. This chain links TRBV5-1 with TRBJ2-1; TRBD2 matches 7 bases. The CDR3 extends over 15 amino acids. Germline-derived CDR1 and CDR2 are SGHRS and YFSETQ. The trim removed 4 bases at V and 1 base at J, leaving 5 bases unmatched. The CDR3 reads CASSLKGGSYNEQFF. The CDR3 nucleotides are TGCGCCAGCAGCCTAAAGGGAGGGTCCTACAATGAGCAGTTCTTC.

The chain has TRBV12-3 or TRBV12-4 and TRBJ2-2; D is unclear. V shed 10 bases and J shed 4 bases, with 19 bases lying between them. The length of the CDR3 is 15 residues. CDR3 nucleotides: TGTGCCACCAAGAGACCAAGCATTGGCACCGGGGAGCTGTTTTTT. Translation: CATKRPSIGTGELFF.

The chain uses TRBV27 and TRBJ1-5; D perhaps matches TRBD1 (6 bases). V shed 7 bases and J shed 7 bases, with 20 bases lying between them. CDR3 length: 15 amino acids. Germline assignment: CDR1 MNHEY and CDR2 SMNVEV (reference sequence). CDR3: CASTFRGGSGQPQHF. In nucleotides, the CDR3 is TGTGCCAGCACCTTCAGGGGAGGGTCTGGGCAGCCCCAGCATTTT.

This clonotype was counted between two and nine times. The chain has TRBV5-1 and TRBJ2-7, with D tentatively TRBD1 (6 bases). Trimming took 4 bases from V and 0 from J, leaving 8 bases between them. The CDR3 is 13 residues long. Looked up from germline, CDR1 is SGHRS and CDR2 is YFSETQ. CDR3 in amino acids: CASSQDSSYEQYF. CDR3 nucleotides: TGCGCCAGCAGCCAGGACAGCTCCTACGAGCAGTACTTC.

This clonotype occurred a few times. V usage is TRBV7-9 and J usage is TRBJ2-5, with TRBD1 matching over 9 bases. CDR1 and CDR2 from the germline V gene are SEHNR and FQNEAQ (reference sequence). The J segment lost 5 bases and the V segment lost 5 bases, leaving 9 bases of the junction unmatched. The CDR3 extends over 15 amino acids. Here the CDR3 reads CASSRWDRVVETQYF. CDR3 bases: TGTGCCAGCAGCCGCTGGGACAGGGTAGTTGAGACCCAGTACTTC.

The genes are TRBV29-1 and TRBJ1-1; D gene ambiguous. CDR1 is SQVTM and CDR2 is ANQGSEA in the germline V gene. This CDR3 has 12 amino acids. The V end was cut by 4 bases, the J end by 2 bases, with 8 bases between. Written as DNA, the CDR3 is TGCAGCGTTGCCCGGGTAAACACTGAAGCTTTCTTT. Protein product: CSVARVNTEAFF.

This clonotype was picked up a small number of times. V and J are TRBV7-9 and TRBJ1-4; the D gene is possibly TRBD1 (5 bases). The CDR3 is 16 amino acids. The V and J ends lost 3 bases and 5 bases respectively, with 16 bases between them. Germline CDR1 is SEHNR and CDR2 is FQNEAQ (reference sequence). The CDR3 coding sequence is TGTGCCAGCAGCTTGGACGGGTTGGGGCACAATGAAAAACTGTTTTTT. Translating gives CASSLDGLGHNEKLFF.

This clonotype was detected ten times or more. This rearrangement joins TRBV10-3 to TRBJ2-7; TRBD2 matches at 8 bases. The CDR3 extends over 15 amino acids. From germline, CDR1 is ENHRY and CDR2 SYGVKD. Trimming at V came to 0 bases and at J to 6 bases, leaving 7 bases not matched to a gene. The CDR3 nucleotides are TGTGCCATCAGTGAGTCTGGGCTAGCGGGTGTCGAGCAGTACGTC. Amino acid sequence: CAISESGLAGVEQYV.